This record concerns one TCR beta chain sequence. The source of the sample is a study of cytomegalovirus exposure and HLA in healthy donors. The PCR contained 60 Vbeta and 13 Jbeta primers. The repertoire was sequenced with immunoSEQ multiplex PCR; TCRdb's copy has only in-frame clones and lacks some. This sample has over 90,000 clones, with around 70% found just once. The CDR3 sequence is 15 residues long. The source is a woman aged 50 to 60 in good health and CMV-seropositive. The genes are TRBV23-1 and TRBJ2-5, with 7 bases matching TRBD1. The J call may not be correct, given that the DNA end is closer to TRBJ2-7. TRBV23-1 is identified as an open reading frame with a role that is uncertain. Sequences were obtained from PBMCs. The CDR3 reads CASSHPTGRSYEQYF. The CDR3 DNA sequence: TGCGCCAGCAGTCACCCGACAGGGCGCTCCTACGAGCAGTACTTC.